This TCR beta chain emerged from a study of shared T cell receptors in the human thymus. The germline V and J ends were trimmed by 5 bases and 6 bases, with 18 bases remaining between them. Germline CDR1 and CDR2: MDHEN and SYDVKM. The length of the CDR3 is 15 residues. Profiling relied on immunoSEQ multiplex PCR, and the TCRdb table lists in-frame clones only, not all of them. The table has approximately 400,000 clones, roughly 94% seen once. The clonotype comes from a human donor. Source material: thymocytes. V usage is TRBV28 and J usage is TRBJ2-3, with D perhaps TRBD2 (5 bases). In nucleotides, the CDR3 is TGTGCCAGCAGTACCCCGGGGTCCAAAAGGGATACGCAGTATTTT. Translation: CASSTPGSKRDTQYF.